This T cell receptor beta chain was identified in a study of preoperative IRX-2 immunotherapy in early breast cancer. J lost 0 bases, V lost 2 bases, and 6 bases had no gene match. The CDR3 runs to 16 residues. Germline CDR1 is GTSNPN and CDR2 is SVGIG (reference sequence). Treatment: preoperative locoregional IRX-2 cytokine immunotherapy. Samples came from a phase Ib trial of preoperative locoregional IRX-2 cytokine immunotherapy. This clone has just one count. TCRdb's table, derived via immunoSEQ multiplex PCR, lists solely in-frame clones and lacks some. The sample yields about 26,000 clones, more than 80% seen once.

The sequenced sample was lymph node tissue, obtained after IRX-2 immunotherapy. The J gene is TRBJ2-2, the V gene TRBV30, with 7 bases that match TRBD1. This clonotype originated in a human donor with breast cancer. The CDR3 loop is CAWSSLGQPNTGELFF. Here the CDR3 DNA reads TGTGCCTGGAGTTCCTTGGGACAGCCGAACACCGGGGAGCTGTTTTTT.